The 17 T cell receptor beta chains below come from one sample, sequenced in a study of blood T cell repertoires in COVID-19. Generated by immunoSEQ multiplex PCR, the TCRdb table keeps only in-frame clones and is missing some. The table lists 70,000 to 90,000 clones, roughly 90% of them singletons. Material for sequencing was peripheral blood. These receptors all stem from a man aged 55 to 70 with acute or convalescent COVID-19.

The chain links TRBV11-2 to TRBJ1-2; D possibly corresponds to TRBD1 (5 bases). The CDR3 has 13 residues. CDR1 SGHAT and CDR2 FQNNGV come from the germline V gene. Trimming pared 0 bases from V and 8 bases from J, leaving 10 bases between. The CDR3 region has the DNA TGTGCCAGCAGCTTAGATCCGGGGGACGGCTACACCTTC. It codes for CASSLDPGDGYTF.

The J gene is TRBJ1-3, the V gene TRBV6-2 or TRBV6-3; no clear D. V lost 0 bases and J 0 bases, leaving 3 bases between the germline ends. CDR1 and CDR2 (germline): MNHEY, SVGEGT. The CDR3 runs to 14 residues. As DNA, the CDR3 is TGTGCCAGCAGTTACTCGCGCTCTGGAAACACCATATATTTT. This translates into CASSYSRSGNTIYF.

The chain has TRBV5-6 and TRBJ1-3; the D is unclear. The V and J ends lost 4 bases and 0 bases respectively, with 14 bases between them. The CDR3 has 16 amino acids. Germline assignment: CDR1 SGHDT and CDR2 YYEEEE. CDR3: CASSPSLRSSGNTIYF. CDR3 nucleotide sequence: TGTGCCAGCAGCCCCTCACTACGGAGCTCTGGAAACACCATATATTTT.

The CDR3 spells CASSLRGTGIFQPQHF. CDR3 in DNA: TGTGCCAGCAGTCTTCGGGGGACAGGGATCTTCCAGCCCCAGCATTTT. V gene TRBV27 combines with J gene TRBJ1-5; 9 bases map to TRBD1. CDR1 MNHEY and CDR2 SMNVEV come from the germline V gene (reference sequence). CDR3 length equals 16 residues. The ends lost 5 bases at V and 7 bases at J; junction bases unmatched: 12.

The V gene is TRBV14, the J gene TRBJ1-1; 7 bases line up with TRBD1. After removal of 1 base from V and 3 bases from J, the junction contained 5 bases not matched to a gene. This CDR3 spans 15 amino acids. Germline CDR1 is SGHDN and CDR2 is FVKESK. The CDR3 here is CASSQVQGVHTEAFF. Here the CDR3 DNA reads TGTGCCAGCAGCCAAGTTCAGGGGGTGCACACTGAAGCTTTCTTT. Looking up the rest from reference TRBV14 and TRBJ1-1 gives the full variable domain: EAGVTQFPSHSVIEKGQTVTLRCDPISGHDNLYWYRRVMGKEIKFLLHFVKESKQDESGMPNNRFLAERTGGTYSTLKVQPAELEDSGVYFCASSQVQGVHTEAFFGQGTRLTVV.

The chain joins TRBV5-4 to TRBJ1-2; 8 bases agree with TRBD1. Germline V gives CDR1 SGHNT, CDR2 YYREEE (reference sequence). Trimming at V came to 4 bases and at J to 2 bases, leaving 16 bases not matched to a gene. The CDR3 sequence is 18 residues long. Here the CDR3 DNA reads TGTGCCAGCAGCGCCGATACAGGGGGAAAAAACTACAACTATGGCTACACCTTC. This codes for CASSADTGGKNYNYGYTF.

The chain has TRBV7-6 and TRBJ2-1; 8 bases are shared with TRBD1. V lost 3 bases to trimming and J lost 3 bases; unmatched junction nucleotides: 1. Germline CDR1 SGHVS, CDR2 FNYEAQ. The CDR3 is 14 amino acids. DNA of the CDR3: TGTGCCAGCAGCTTTGGGACAGGCTACAATGAGCAGTTCTTC. Protein product: CASSFGTGYNEQFF.

The chain combines TRBV19 with TRBJ1-3; no definite D call. The CDR3 has 14 amino acids. Germline CDR1 and CDR2: LNHDA and SQIVND (reference sequence). Deletions cut 4 bases from V and 0 bases from J, with 7 bases between. This CDR3 reads CASSTMSSGNTIYF. The CDR3 DNA follows: TGTGCCAGTAGTACGATGAGCTCTGGAAACACCATATATTTT. The complete variable domain, with remaining parts taken from reference TRBV19 and TRBJ1-3, reads DGGITQSPKYLFRKEGQNVTLSCEQNLNHDAMYWYRQDPGQGLRLIYYSQIVNDFQKGDIAEGYSVSREKKESFPLTVTSAQKNPTAFYLCASSTMSSGNTIYFGEGSWLTVV.

This clone was seen more than once but under ten times. The chain carries TRBV29-1 and TRBJ1-1; D possibly corresponds to TRBD1 (5 bases). Trimming shortened V by 3 bases and J by 11 bases, and 16 bases separated the two germline ends. The CDR3 is 12 amino acids. Germline-derived CDR1 and CDR2 are SQVTM and ANQGSEA. CDR3 in amino acids: CSVEEGSRSAFF. CDR3 sequence (DNA): TGCAGCGTTGAGGAGGGGTCACGTTCGGCTTTCTTT.

A remark on this clone: The limits of the CDR3 on the DNA are not certain, so only TCRdb's listed CDR3 is given. The chain combines TRBV7-5 with TRBJ2-4; no DNA check was done on the table's D call, TRBD1. TRBV7-5 is described as a pseudogene. From its first to its last residue, the CDR3 has 15 amino acids. The CDR3 loop is CARMIKGVAGGIQYF.

The genes are TRBV7-8 and TRBJ2-2; 9 bases line up with TRBD2. Germline V gene lookup returns CDR1 SGHVS and CDR2 FQNEAQ. V lost 5 bases to trimming and J lost 6 bases; unmatched junction nucleotides: 16. The CDR3 runs to 18 residues. This CDR3 is CASSTFRASGTNPGELFF. The CDR3 DNA is TGTGCCAGCAGCACCTTTCGGGCTAGCGGGACGAATCCCGGGGAGCTGTTTTTT.

The rearrangement joins TRBV7-7 to TRBJ2-5; D remains ambiguous. V was pared by 4 bases and J by 1 base, with 7 bases between. The length of the CDR3 is 13 residues. Per the germline V gene, CDR1 is SSHAT and CDR2 is FNYEAQ (reference sequence). The CDR3 loop reads CASSSPLQETQYF. In DNA form, the CDR3 reads TGTGCCAGCAGCTCCCCCCTCCAAGAGACCCAGTACTTC. Drawing the rest from reference TRBV7-7 and TRBJ2-5, the complete variable domain is GAGVSQSPRYKVTKRGQDVTLRCDPISSHATLYWYQQALGQGPEFLTYFNYEAQPDKSGLPSDRFSAERPEGSISTLTIQRTEQRDSAMYRCASSSPLQETQYFGPGTRLLVL.

This chain joins TRBV5-1 and TRBJ2-7, with 10 bases lining up with TRBD2. This CDR3 has 15 amino acids. J lost 2 bases, V lost 0 bases, and 2 bases had no gene match. Germline CDR1 is SGHRS and CDR2 is YFSETQ. CDR3: CASSLATSGTYEQYF. The CDR3 DNA sequence: TGCGCCAGCAGCTTGGCCACTAGCGGGACCTACGAGCAGTACTTC.

The chain employs TRBV5-5 and TRBJ1-4; tentative D call: TRBD1 (5 bases). The V gene's germline CDR1 is SGHKS and CDR2 YYEKEE (reference sequence). This CDR3 region has 15 residues. Deletions cut 2 bases from V and 0 bases from J, with 8 bases between. In nucleotides, the CDR3 is TGTGCCAGCAGCTTAGGGGCTGCAACTAATGAAAAACTGTTTTTT. Translation gives CASSLGAATNEKLFF.

This chain links TRBV7-9 with TRBJ2-1; 7 bases agree with TRBD1. J was trimmed by 2 bases and V by 4 bases; bases with no gene match: 11. The CDR3 extends over 17 amino acids. From germline, CDR1 is SEHNR and CDR2 FQNEAQ (reference sequence). The CDR3 DNA is TGTGCCAGCAGCTCAACCGCCGGGACAGAGACCTACAATGAGCAGTTCTTC. Its translation is CASSSTAGTETYNEQFF.

The chain is built from TRBV19 and TRBJ1-2; 9 positions match TRBD1. CDR3 length: 15 residues. CDR1 is LNHDA and CDR2 is SQIVND in the germline V gene (reference sequence). V gave up 1 base and J gave up 2 bases; unmatched junction bases: 2. CDR3 coding DNA: TGTGCCAGTAGTATAGCGGGGACAGGGAACTATGGCTACACCTTC. Translation gives CASSIAGTGNYGYTF.

The chain recombines TRBV5-1 with TRBJ2-5, with D perhaps TRBD1 (5 bases). Germline assignment: CDR1 SGHRS and CDR2 YFSETQ. This CDR3 is built from 14 residues. Trimming left V 6 bases short and J 1 base short, with 13 bases between. The CDR3 coding sequence is TGCGCCAGCACTCGACAGAGCCTCCAAGAGACCCAGTACTTC. This sequence encodes CASTRQSLQETQYF.